This passage covers 27 T cell receptor beta chains from one sample sequenced in a study of T cell changes during pregnancy in multiple sclerosis. Profiled with immunoSEQ multiplex PCR; TCRdb holds only in-frame clones, not every one. This table has tens of thousands of clones, around 93% appearing once. The material was peripheral blood, obtained in the second trimester of pregnancy. The receptor source for this set is a female donor with multiple sclerosis, enrolled in a pregnancy study.

The V and J genes are TRBV19 and TRBJ2-7; 8 bases line up with TRBD1. CDR3 size: 14 residues. The ends lost 2 bases at V and 3 bases at J; junction bases unmatched: 3. Germline CDR1 LNHDA, CDR2 SQIVND (reference sequence). The CDR3 coding sequence is TGTGCCAGTAGTATATCAGGGGGCGTCTACGAGCAGTACTTC. Protein: CASSISGGVYEQYF.

V gene TRBV9 combines with J gene TRBJ2-2; 10 bases are shared with TRBD2. Germline V gene lookup returns CDR1 SGDLS and CDR2 YYNGEE. V gave up 0 bases and J gave up 6 bases; unmatched junction bases: 5. The CDR3 contains 16 residues. The CDR3 sequence: CASSVVERGGPGELFF. The CDR3 nucleotides are TGTGCCAGCAGCGTAGTAGAGCGGGGGGGCCCCGGGGAGCTGTTTTTT. Variable domain in full (rest from reference TRBV9 and TRBJ2-2): DSGVTQTPKHLITATGQRVTLRCSPRSGDLSVYWYQQSLDQGLQFLIQYYNGEERAKGNILERFSAQQFPDLHSELNLSSLELGDSALYFCASSVVERGGPGELFFGEGSRLTVL.

The sample holds one count of this clone. V and J are TRBV6-4 and TRBJ2-2; D may be TRBD2 (6 bases). CDR1 is MRHNA and CDR2 is SNTAGT in the germline V gene. The CDR3 spans 14 residues. With 3 bases removed from V and 3 bases from J, the gap between germline ends came to 8 bases. The CDR3 DNA reads as TGTGCCAGCAGTGAAGGAGGGGACACCGGGGAGCTGTTTTTT. Its translation: CASSEGGDTGELFF.

CDR3 nucleotides: TGTGCCAGCTCACCCCCGACAGGGTTAGGCGCTTTCTTT. The encoded protein is CASSPPTGLGAFF. The chain is built from TRBV18 and TRBJ1-1; 7 bases agree with TRBD1. This CDR3 region has 13 residues. Germline V gives CDR1 KGHSH, CDR2 LQKENI. V lost 3 bases, J lost 11 bases, and 9 bases stayed unmatched.

The V and J genes are TRBV28 and TRBJ2-1, with D tentatively TRBD2 (6 bases). Germline V gene data show CDR1 as MDHEN and CDR2 as SYDVKM. The CDR3 contains 15 residues. The germline V and J ends were trimmed by 8 bases and 7 bases, with 21 bases remaining between them. For the CDR3, the DNA is TGTGCCAGCGCCCCCCCGACGCGGGGTGGGAATGAGCAGTTCTTC. It translates to CASAPPTRGGNEQFF.

This chain joins TRBV11-3 and TRBJ2-2; the D gene is possibly TRBD2 (5 bases). The CDR3 is 13 amino acids. The germline gives CDR1 SGHNT, CDR2 YENEEA. Trimming shortened V by 3 bases and J by 4 bases, and 6 bases separated the two germline ends. The CDR3 DNA sequence: TGTGCCAGCAGCTTCGGAGGCACCGGGGAGCTGTTTTTT. Protein product: CASSFGGTGELFF.

The chain employs TRBV6-5 and TRBJ2-7, with D tentatively TRBD2 (6 bases). V lost 2 bases to trimming and J lost 5 bases, with 13 bases between them. This CDR3 comprises 14 residues. Germline CDR1 is MNHEY and CDR2 is SVGAGI. The CDR3, as DNA: TGTGCCAGCAGTTACCAAGGGTCGGGGGACGAGCAGTACTTC. Translation: CASSYQGSGDEQYF.

The genes are TRBV10-3 and TRBJ2-7, with D possibly matching TRBD1 (7 bases). This CDR3 is 13 amino acids long. V lost 4 bases and J 3 bases, leaving 10 bases between the germline ends. Germline CDR1 and CDR2: ENHRY and SYGVKD. The CDR3, as DNA: TGTGCCATCAGTGGACAGGGAGGCTACGAGCAGTACTTC. Its protein product is CAISGQGGYEQYF.

The chain combines TRBV9 with TRBJ2-7, with a possible D match to TRBD1 (7 bases). V shed 0 bases and J shed 0 bases, with 10 bases lying between them. This CDR3 is built from 15 residues. CDR1 and CDR2 from the germline V gene are SGDLS and YYNGEE. CDR3 coding DNA: TGTGCCAGCAGCGTAGCGGGGGACAGCTCCTACGAGCAGTACTTC. This sequence encodes CASSVAGDSSYEQYF.

The chain links TRBV30 to TRBJ1-5; D unclear. Trimming left V 1 base short and J 0 bases short, with 4 bases between. Germline lookup yields CDR1 GTSNPN and CDR2 SVGIG (reference sequence). The CDR3 sequence is 13 residues long. The CDR3 protein is CAWSAGSNQPQHF. As DNA, the CDR3 is TGTGCCTGGAGTGCAGGTAGCAATCAGCCCCAGCATTTT.

V and J are TRBV10-3 and TRBJ1-2; TRBD1 matches 7 bases. V shed 6 bases, J shed 6 bases, and the junction held 16 bases outside the gene matches. The CDR3 has 16 amino acids. Germline V gives CDR1 ENHRY, CDR2 SYGVKD. The chain's CDR3 is CAIRSTGEGILDGYTF. The CDR3 DNA reads as TGTGCCATCAGGAGCACAGGGGAAGGGATTTTGGATGGCTACACCTTC.

V and J are TRBV11-2 and TRBJ1-2; 8 bases are shared with TRBD1. The V gene end was trimmed by 0 bases and the J gene end by 5 bases; junction bases not matched to a gene: 8. This CDR3 region has 16 residues. CDR1 is SGHAT, CDR2 FQNNGV, per germline. The CDR3 protein is CASSLESGQGAYGYTF. Here the CDR3 DNA reads TGTGCCAGCAGCTTAGAGTCGGGGCAGGGGGCATATGGCTACACCTTC.

About this clone itself: Different DNA sequences within this sample yield the same CDR3. This rearrangement joins TRBV6-5 to TRBJ1-5, with TRBD1 matching 7 bases. Germline lookup yields CDR1 MNHEY and CDR2 SVGAGI. The CDR3 spans 15 residues. Germline trimming cut 6 bases from V and 2 bases from J; bases unmatched to any gene: 7. The CDR3 spells CASSRQGLGNQPQHF. The DNA for the CDR3 is TGTGCCAGCAGCCGACAGGGTCTGGGCAATCAGCCCCAGCATTTT.

This chain connects TRBV9 to TRBJ2-3; possible D gene TRBD2, 5 bases. Trimming took off 2 bases at V and 1 base at J, with 14 bases between the two ends. CDR3 length: 16 residues. CDR1 SGDLS and CDR2 YYNGEE come from the germline V gene. The chain's CDR3 is CASSVSSSGGTDTQYF. The CDR3 DNA reads as TGTGCCAGCAGCGTTTCTAGCTCCGGAGGCACAGATACGCAGTATTTT.

The chain has TRBV9 and TRBJ2-1, with D maybe TRBD2 (6 bases). Germline CDR1 SGDLS, CDR2 YYNGEE. V gave up 3 bases and J gave up 3 bases, with 13 bases separating them. This CDR3 has 15 residues. CDR3 loop: CASSAGWGVYNEQFF. CDR3 sequence (DNA): TGTGCCAGCAGCGCTGGCTGGGGGGTCTACAATGAGCAGTTCTTC.

The rearrangement joins TRBV6-5 to TRBJ1-1; a possible D gene is TRBD1 (5 bases). CDR1 MNHEY and CDR2 SVGAGI come from the germline V gene. This CDR3 region has 14 residues. V was clipped by 0 bases and J by 1 base, with 6 bases between them. CDR3: CASSYSGANTEAFF. The CDR3, as DNA: TGTGCCAGCAGTTACTCAGGGGCGAACACTGAAGCTTTCTTT.

The chain is built from TRBV10-2 and TRBJ2-4; maybe TRBD2 (5 bases). V lost 7 bases, J lost 0 bases, and 13 bases lay in between. Germline assignment: CDR1 WSHSY and CDR2 SAAADI. The CDR3 loop spans 15 amino acids. Here the CDR3 DNA reads TGCGCCAGCAACGCGGACTGGTTAGCCAAAAACATTCAGTACTTC. Amino acids: CASNADWLAKNIQYF.

CDR3 sequence (DNA): TGTGCCAGCAGCTTGGGCAGTCAGTTTCGGACTTATGGCTACACCTTC. Translating gives CASSLGSQFRTYGYTF. The V gene is TRBV5-6, the J gene TRBJ1-2; D uncertain. Germline V gives CDR1 SGHDT, CDR2 YYEEEE. V was pared by 0 bases and J by 5 bases, with 17 bases between. The CDR3 loop spans 16 amino acids.

The V gene is TRBV29-1, the J gene TRBJ1-2, with 10 bases fitting TRBD1. CDR1 and CDR2 (germline): SQVTM, ANQGSEA. The V gene end was trimmed by 6 bases and the J gene end by 5 bases; junction bases not matched to a gene: 6. This CDR3 contains 13 residues. The CDR3 DNA is TGCAGCGTCCCTGGACAGGGGGAATATGGCTACACCTTC. Amino acid sequence: CSVPGQGEYGYTF. Full variable domain (outside the CDR3, taken from reference TRBV29-1 and TRBJ1-2): SAVISQKPSRDICQRGTSLTIQCQVDSQVTMMFWYRQQPGQSLTLIATANQGSEATYESGFVIDKFPISRPNLTFSTLTVSNMSPEDSSIYLCSVPGQGEYGYTFGSGTRLTVV.

V and J are TRBV15 and TRBJ2-7, with TRBD2 matching 7 bases. The CDR3 covers 14 residues. Germline CDR1 is LNHNV and CDR2 is YYDKDF (reference sequence). The V segment lost 4 bases and the J segment 1 base; nucleotides outside the gene matches: 4. The CDR3 region is CATSTGGSSYEQYF. CDR3 DNA: TGTGCCACCAGCACGGGGGGTTCGTCCTACGAGCAGTACTTC. The full variable domain, with the rest looked up from reference TRBV15 and TRBJ2-7, is DAMVIQNPRYQVTQFGKPVTLSCSQTLNHNVMYWYQQKSSQAPKLLFHYYDKDFNNEADTPDNFQSRRPNTSFCFLDIRSPGLGDTAMYLCATSTGGSSYEQYFGPGTRLTVT.

The chain recombines TRBV5-5 with TRBJ2-1, with 7 positions matching TRBD2. Germline V gene lookup returns CDR1 SGHKS and CDR2 YYEKEE (reference sequence). The CDR3 totals 14 residues. The trim removed 3 bases at V and 6 bases at J, leaving 6 bases unmatched. CDR3 coding DNA: TGTGCCAGCAGCTGGGAGCGGGGTAGCAATGAGCAGTTCTTC. It specifies CASSWERGSNEQFF.

The chain employs TRBV7-2 and TRBJ1-5; 10 bases align to TRBD1. CDR3 size: 15 residues. The germline CDR1 and CDR2 sequences are SGHTA and FQGNSA. With 5 bases clipped from V and 1 base from J, the junction kept 2 bases outside the gene matches. CDR3 residues: CASSRDRGSNQPQHF. The CDR3 DNA reads as TGTGCCAGCAGCAGGGACAGGGGAAGCAATCAGCCCCAGCATTTT.

This chain connects TRBV5-6 to TRBJ1-2; TRBD1 is a possible D gene (5 bases). Trimming shortened V by 0 bases and J by 4 bases, and 19 bases separated the two germline ends. Germline lookup yields CDR1 SGHDT and CDR2 YYEEEE. This CDR3 region has 17 residues. For the CDR3, the DNA is TGTGCCAGCAGCTTGGGAACAACGAGACGCGGGACCTATGGCTACACCTTC. This translates into CASSLGTTRRGTYGYTF.

Regarding this clone: Different DNA sequences within this sample yield the same CDR3. The chain has TRBV5-1 and TRBJ2-2; no firm D call. Per germline, CDR1 SGHRS and CDR2 YFSETQ. Trimming took off 5 bases at V and 1 base at J, with 9 bases between the two ends. This CDR3 has 14 residues. In DNA, the CDR3 is TGCGCCAGCAGTTTGACCGGGAACACCGGGGAGCTGTTTTTT. Protein: CASSLTGNTGELFF.

The chain couples TRBV2 to TRBJ2-1; TRBD2 aligns across 8 bases. CDR1 and CDR2 (germline): SNHLY, FYNNEI. J gave up 3 bases and V 7 bases, and 8 bases lay outside the gene matches. CDR3 size: 15 residues. The CDR3 loop is CASTPVRGGYNEQFF. For the CDR3, the DNA is TGTGCCAGCACCCCCGTTCGGGGGGGCTACAATGAGCAGTTCTTC.

CDR3: CASSFVASDTQYF. DNA of the CDR3: TGTGCCAGCAGTTTTGTAGCCTCAGATACGCAGTATTTT. This sequence joins TRBV27 and TRBJ2-3; unclear D gene. The CDR3 totals 13 residues. V was pared by 3 bases and J by 4 bases, with 8 bases between. The germline gives CDR1 MNHEY, CDR2 SMNVEV (reference sequence).

The chain couples TRBV6-1 to TRBJ2-1; 14 bases align to TRBD2. There are 15 residues in the CDR3. V lost 6 bases, J lost 7 bases, and 5 bases stayed unmatched. The germline V gene encodes CDR1 MNHNS and CDR2 SASEGT. The CDR3 DNA follows: TGTGCCAGCAGCGGACTAGCGGGGGGTTCAAATGAGCAGTTCTTC. Protein: CASSGLAGGSNEQFF.